This TCR beta chain was sequenced in a study of human T cells and chemical hapten exposure. Across the whole study: Women made up most patients, who had alopecia areata, totalis or universalis.

Specified time point: pre-sensitization, week 0. Treatment here: therapeutic diphenylcyclopropenone sensitization with weekly scalp DPC. Unfractionated whole blood served as the source for total RNA extraction. Study processing details: Samples had a median of around 91,000 TCRs, ranging roughly 20,000 to 690,600. TCRdb used MiXCR to reprocess the RACE reads, holding one entry per CDR3 protein. V and J calls and clone size were set by TCRdb, not the authors. The sample has roughly 81,000 distinct CDR3 sequences, 7.5% to 9.5% seen once. This clonotype was recorded a few times. Unmatched junction bases numbered 5, after V lost 4 bases and J lost 0 bases. The germline gives CDR1 KGHDR, CDR2 SFDVKD. The CDR3 spans 17 residues.

The sequencing used whole blood, collected in connection with sensitization to the hapten diphenylcyclopropenone (DPC). The chain has TRBV24-1 and TRBJ2-3; TRBD2 matches at 11 bases. This clonotype was sampled from a man aged 40-49 years with alopecia areata. Some clones in this sample may be carry-over from other donors' samples. Here the CDR3 DNA reads TGTGCCACCAGTGACCAGGGACTAGCGGAGAGCACAGATACGCAGTATTTT. Its translation: CATSDQGLAESTDTQYF.